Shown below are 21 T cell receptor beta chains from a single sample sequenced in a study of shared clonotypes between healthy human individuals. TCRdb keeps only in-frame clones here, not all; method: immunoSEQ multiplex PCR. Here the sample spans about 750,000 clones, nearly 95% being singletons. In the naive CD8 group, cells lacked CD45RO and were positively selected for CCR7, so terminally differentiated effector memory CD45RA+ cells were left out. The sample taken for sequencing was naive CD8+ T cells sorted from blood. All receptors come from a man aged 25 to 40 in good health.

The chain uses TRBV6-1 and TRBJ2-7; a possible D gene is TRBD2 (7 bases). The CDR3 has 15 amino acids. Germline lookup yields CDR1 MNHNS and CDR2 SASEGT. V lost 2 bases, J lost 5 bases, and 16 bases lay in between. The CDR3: CASSEQGGGGHEQYF. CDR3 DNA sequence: TGTGCCAGCAGTGAACAGGGAGGGGGGGGCCACGAGCAGTACTTC.

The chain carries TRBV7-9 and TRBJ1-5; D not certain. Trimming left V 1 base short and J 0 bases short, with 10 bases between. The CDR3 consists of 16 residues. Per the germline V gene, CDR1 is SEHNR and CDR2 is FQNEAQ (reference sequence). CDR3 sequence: CASSLVGKDSNQPQHF. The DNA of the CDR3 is TGTGCCAGCAGCTTAGTCGGAAAGGATAGCAATCAGCCCCAGCATTTT.

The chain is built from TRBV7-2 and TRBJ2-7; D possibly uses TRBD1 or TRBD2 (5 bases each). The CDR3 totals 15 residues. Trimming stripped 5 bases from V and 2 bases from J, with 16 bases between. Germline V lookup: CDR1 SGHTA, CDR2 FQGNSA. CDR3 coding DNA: TGTGCCAGCAGCAGGGGAGCGGCTGGCACCTACGAGCAGTACTTC. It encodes CASSRGAAGTYEQYF.

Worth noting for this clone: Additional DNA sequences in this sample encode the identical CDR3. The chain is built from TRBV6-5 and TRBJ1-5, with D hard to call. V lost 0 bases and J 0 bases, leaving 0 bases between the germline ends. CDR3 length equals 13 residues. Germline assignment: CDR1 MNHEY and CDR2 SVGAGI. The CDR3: CASSYSSNQPQHF. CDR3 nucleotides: TGTGCCAGCAGTTACTCTAGCAATCAGCCCCAGCATTTT.

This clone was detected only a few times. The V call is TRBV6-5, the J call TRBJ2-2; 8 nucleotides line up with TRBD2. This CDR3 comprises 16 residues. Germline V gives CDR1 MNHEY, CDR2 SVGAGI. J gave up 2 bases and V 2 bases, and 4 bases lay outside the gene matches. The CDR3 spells CASSYRLAGNTGELFF. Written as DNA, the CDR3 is TGTGCCAGCAGTTACAGGCTAGCGGGCAACACCGGGGAGCTGTTTTTT.

As DNA, the CDR3 is TGTGCCAGCAGCGAAGCGGGAACGGGCTACGAGCAGTACTTC. It translates to CASSEAGTGYEQYF. The chain couples TRBV9 to TRBJ2-7, with TRBD2 identical over 7 bases. The germline V gene has CDR1 SGDLS and CDR2 YYNGEE. V was pared by 3 bases and J by 3 bases, with 6 bases of the junction left unmatched. CDR3 size: 14 residues. The whole variable domain, filled in from reference TRBV9 and TRBJ2-7, reads DSGVTQTPKHLITATGQRVTLRCSPRSGDLSVYWYQQSLDQGLQFLIQYYNGEERAKGNILERFSAQQFPDLHSELNLSSLELGDSALYFCASSEAGTGYEQYFGPGTRLTVT.

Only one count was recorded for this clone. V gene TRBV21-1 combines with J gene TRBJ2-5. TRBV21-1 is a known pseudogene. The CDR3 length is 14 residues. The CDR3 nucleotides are TGTGCCAGCAGCAAAAAGAGGGGAAGGGAGACCCAGTACTTC. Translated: CASSKKRGRETQYF.

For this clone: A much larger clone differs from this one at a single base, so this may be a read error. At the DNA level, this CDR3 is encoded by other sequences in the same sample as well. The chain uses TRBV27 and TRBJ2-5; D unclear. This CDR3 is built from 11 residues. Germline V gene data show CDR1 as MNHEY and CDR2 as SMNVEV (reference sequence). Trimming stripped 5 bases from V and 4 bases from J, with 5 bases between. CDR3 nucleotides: TGTGCCAGCAGTCTAGGAGAGACCCAGTACTTC. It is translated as CASSLGETQYF.

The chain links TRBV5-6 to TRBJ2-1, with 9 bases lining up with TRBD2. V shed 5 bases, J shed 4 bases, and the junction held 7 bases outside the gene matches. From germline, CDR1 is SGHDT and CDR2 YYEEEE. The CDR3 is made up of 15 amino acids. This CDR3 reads CASRPTSGSYNEQFF. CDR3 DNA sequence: TGTGCCAGCAGGCCGACTAGCGGATCATACAATGAGCAGTTCTTC.

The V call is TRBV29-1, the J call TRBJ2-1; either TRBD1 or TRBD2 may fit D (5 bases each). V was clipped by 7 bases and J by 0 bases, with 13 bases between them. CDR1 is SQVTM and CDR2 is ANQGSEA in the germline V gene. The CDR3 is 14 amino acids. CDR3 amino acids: CSAGRVSSYNEQFF. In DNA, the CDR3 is TGCAGCGCGGGGCGGGTTAGCTCCTACAATGAGCAGTTCTTC.

CDR3 sequence reads: CSATGSGANVLTF. CDR3 coding DNA: TGCAGCGCGACAGGGTCTGGGGCCAACGTCCTGACTTTC. This chain uses TRBV29-1 with TRBJ2-6; TRBD1 aligns across 7 bases. The CDR3 is 13 residues long. Germline CDR1 is SQVTM and CDR2 is ANQGSEA. V gave up 7 bases and J gave up 1 base; unmatched junction bases: 1.

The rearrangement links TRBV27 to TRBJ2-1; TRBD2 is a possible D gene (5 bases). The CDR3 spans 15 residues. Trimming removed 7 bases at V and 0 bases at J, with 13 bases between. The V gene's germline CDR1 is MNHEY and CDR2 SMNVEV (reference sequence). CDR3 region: CASNIMAGSYNEQFF. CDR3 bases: TGTGCCAGCAACATCATGGCGGGCTCCTACAATGAGCAGTTCTTC.

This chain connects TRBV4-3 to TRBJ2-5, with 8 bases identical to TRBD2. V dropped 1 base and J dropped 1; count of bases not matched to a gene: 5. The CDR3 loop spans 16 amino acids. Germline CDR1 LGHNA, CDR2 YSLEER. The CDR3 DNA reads TGCGCCAGCAGCCAAGGATGGGCGGGAGGCCAAGAGACCCAGTACTTC. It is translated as CASSQGWAGGQETQYF.

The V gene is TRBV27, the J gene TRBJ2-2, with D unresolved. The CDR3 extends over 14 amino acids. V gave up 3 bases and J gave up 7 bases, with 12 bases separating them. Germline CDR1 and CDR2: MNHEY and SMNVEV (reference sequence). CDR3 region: CASSLLPLNGELFF. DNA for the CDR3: TGTGCCAGCAGTTTGTTGCCATTGAACGGGGAGCTGTTTTTT.

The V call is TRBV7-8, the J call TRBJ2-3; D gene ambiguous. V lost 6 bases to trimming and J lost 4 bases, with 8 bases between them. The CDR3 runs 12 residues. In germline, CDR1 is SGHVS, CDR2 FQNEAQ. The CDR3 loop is CASSFPPDTQYF. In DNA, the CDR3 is TGTGCCAGCAGTTTCCCCCCAGATACGCAGTATTTT.

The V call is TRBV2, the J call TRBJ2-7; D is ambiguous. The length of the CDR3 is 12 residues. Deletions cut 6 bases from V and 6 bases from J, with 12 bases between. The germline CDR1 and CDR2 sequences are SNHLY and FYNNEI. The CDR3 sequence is CASRPSPAEQYF. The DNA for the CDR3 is TGTGCCAGCAGGCCGAGTCCCGCCGAGCAGTACTTC.

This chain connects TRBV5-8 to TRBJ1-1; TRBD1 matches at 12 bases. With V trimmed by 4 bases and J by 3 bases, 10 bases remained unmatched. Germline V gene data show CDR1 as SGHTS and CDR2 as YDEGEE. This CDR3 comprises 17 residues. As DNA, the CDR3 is TGTGCCAGCAGCCCTGGGACAGGGGGCGGAAGGGACACTGAAGCTTTCTTT. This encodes CASSPGTGGGRDTEAFF.

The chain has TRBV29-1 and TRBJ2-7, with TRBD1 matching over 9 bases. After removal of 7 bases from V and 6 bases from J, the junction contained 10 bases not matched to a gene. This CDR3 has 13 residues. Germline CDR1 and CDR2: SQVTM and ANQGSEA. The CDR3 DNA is TGCAGCGGTTTACTCGGGACAGGGTCCGAGCAGTACTTC. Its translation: CSGLLGTGSEQYF.

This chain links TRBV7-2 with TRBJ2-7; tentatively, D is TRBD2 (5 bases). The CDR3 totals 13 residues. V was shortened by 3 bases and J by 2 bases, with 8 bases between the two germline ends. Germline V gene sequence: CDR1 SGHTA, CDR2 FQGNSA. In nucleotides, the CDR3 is TGTGCCAGCAGCTTCGGGATCGCCTACGAGCAGTACTTC. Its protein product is CASSFGIAYEQYF.

The CDR3 spells CASSAAGRQGGTEAFF. CDR3 bases: TGTGCCAGCAGCGCAGCGGGAAGGCAGGGGGGCACTGAAGCTTTCTTT. The chain combines TRBV9 with TRBJ1-1; 7 bases line up with TRBD1. The trim removed 3 bases at V and 4 bases at J, leaving 12 bases unmatched. The CDR3 is 16 residues long. Germline V lookup: CDR1 SGDLS, CDR2 YYNGEE.

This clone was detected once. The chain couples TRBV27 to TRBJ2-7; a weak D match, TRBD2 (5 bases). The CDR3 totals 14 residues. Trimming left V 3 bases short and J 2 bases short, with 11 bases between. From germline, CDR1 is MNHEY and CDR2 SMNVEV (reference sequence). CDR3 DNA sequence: TGTGCCAGCAGTTTTTCAAGAGGGACCTACGAGCAGTACTTC. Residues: CASSFSRGTYEQYF.